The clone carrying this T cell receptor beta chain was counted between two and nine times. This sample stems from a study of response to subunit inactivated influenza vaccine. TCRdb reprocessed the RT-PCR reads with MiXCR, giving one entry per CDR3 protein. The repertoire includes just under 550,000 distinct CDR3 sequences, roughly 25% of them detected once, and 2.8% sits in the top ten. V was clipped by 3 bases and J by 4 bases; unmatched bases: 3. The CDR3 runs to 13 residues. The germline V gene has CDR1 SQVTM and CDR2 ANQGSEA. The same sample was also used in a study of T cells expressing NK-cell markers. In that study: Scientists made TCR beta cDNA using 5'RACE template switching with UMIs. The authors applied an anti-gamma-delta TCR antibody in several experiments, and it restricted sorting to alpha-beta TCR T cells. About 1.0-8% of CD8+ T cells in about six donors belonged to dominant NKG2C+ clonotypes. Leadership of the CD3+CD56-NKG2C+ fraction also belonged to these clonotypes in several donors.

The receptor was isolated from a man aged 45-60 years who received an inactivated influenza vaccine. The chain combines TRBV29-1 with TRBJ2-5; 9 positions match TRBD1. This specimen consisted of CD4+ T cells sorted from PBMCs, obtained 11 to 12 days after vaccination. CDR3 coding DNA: TGCAGCGTTGACCGACAGGGGGGAGAGACCCAGTACTTC. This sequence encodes CSVDRQGGETQYF.